This TCR beta chain was observed in a study of CD8 T cells in Susac syndrome. Study results and limitations: A relatively small number of individuals underwent TCR sequencing and HLA analysis.

A word on this clonotype: The antigen is undetermined.

CDR1 and CDR2 from the germline V gene are SGDLS and YYNGEE. The V end was cut by 2 bases, the J end by 1 base, with 7 bases between. This CDR3 has 13 amino acids. The multiple sclerosis controls consisted of treatment-naive patients with relapsing-remitting disease, either stable or active. CD8+ and CD4+ T cells were negatively isolated; TEMRA cells were FACS-enriched. Reverse transcription used roughly 0.45 to 1 ug RNA and random hexamers. Amplification of the TCR beta CDR3 was carried out by immunoSEQ multiplex PCR, which spanned a total of 54 Vbeta and 13 Jbeta segments. A single record per CDR3 protein comes from TCRdb applying MiXCR to the immunoSEQ multiplex PCR reads. The profile shows approximately 300,000 distinct CDR3 sequences, roughly 90% of them singletons.

The chain carries TRBV9 and TRBJ2-7; the D gene is possibly TRBD2 (6 bases). The source is a human donor with multiple sclerosis. The sample consisted of CD8+ T cells from PBMCs. The chain's CDR3 is CASSVSGSYEQYF. DNA of the CDR3: TGTGCCAGCAGCGTGAGCGGGTCCTACGAGCAGTACTTC. Full variable domain (outside the CDR3, taken from reference TRBV9 and TRBJ2-7): DSGVTQTPKHLITATGQRVTLRCSPRSGDLSVYWYQQSLDQGLQFLIQYYNGEERAKGNILERFSAQQFPDLHSELNLSSLELGDSALYFCASSVSGSYEQYFGPGTRLTVT.